This T cell receptor (beta chain) was observed in a study of blood T cells in healthy people across ages. Study-wide findings and caveats: A strong correlation was seen between TCR beta diversity and naive T cell percentage.

Per germline, CDR1 SGHRS and CDR2 YFSETQ. This CDR3 spans 14 amino acids. Germline trimming cut 0 bases from V and 9 bases from J; bases unmatched to any gene: 5. Sample-barcoded 5' priming and a J-beta primer mix drove a second PCR of roughly 6 to 12 cycles. Each cDNA molecule received a tag from a template-switch adaptor that had 12 random nucleotides. TCRdb itself ran the 5' RACE reads through MiXCR, one entry per CDR3 protein. This table has hundreds of thousands of distinct CDR3 sequences, around 42% appearing once. About this clonotype: Its target is not known.

The specimen sequenced was blood. The J gene is TRBJ2-1, the V gene TRBV5-1; 8 positions agree with TRBD2. The clonotype comes from a man aged 55 to 70 in good health. DNA of the CDR3: TGCGCCAGCAGCTTGGACGGGGGGGGCCGTGAGCAGTTCTTC. Residues: CASSLDGGGREQFF. The variable domain in full, completed from reference TRBV5-1 and TRBJ2-1, reads KAGVTQTPRYLIKTRGQQVTLSCSPISGHRSVSWYQQTPGQGLQFLFEYFSETQRNKGNFPGRFSGRQFSNSRSEMNVSTLELGDSALYLCASSLDGGGREQFFGPGTRLTVL.